This T cell receptor beta chain was identified in a study of cytomegalovirus exposure and HLA in healthy donors. PCR involved 60 Vbeta and 13 Jbeta primers. Clones were read by immunoSEQ multiplex PCR, and TCRdb kept only the in-frame ones, dropping some. This sample carries about 170,000 clones, around 82% of them seen once, and the ten largest clones take about 1.6%. CDR1 is SGHRS and CDR2 is YFSETQ in the germline V gene. Trimming cost V 4 bases and J 6 bases; bases outside gene matches: 3. The CDR3 extends over 13 amino acids. The TCR originated in a male donor in good health and CMV-seronegative. The gene calls are TRBV5-1 and TRBJ2-1; 8 bases align to TRBD1. The sample taken for sequencing was PBMCs. CDR3 in amino acids: CASSIGQGNEQFF. The CDR3 bases are TGCGCCAGCAGCATCGGACAGGGCAATGAGCAGTTCTTC.